Included here is one TCR beta chain sequence, with context. This clone has just a few counts. Its specific antigen is unknown. The input lacks base qualities; no much larger clone sits a single base away. Taken from cysteine to phenylalanine, the CDR3 has 16 residues. Only the CDR3 part of the read is kept: 48 bases, read in frame from the first base. V has 4 bases trimmed and J has 5 bases trimmed; junction bases matching no gene number 9. The germline V gene supplies CDR1 LGHNA and CDR2 YSLEER. The cohort was made up of around 720 healthy bone marrow donors. All cohort members were sampled while nominally healthy, although unrecorded immune exposures were likely present. The donor tested CMV seronegative, placing the donor among the 350 or so seronegative members of the cohort. Every donor gave a peripheral blood sample, and the peripheral blood mononuclear cells from that sample were used for TCR beta sequencing. The Qiagen DNeasy Blood Extraction Kit was used to extract genomic DNA from the blood cell samples.

These data originate in a study of cytomegalovirus exposure and HLA in healthy donors (dated by TCRdb to the late 2010s). For the study in its entirety: According to an earlier analysis of 587 of the donors, about 179 million T cells yielded 117 million unique TCR beta sequences and less than 300 Gb of sequence data. Roughly 300 gigabases of sequencing data and tens of millions of unique TCR sequences made up an early release that covered approximately 620 HLA-typed donors. Of the 300 to 400 genotyped donors, around 81% fell in the genetic ancestry cluster associated with self-reported Caucasian donors. The study aimed to test whether signatures of past pathogen exposure could be identified by cataloging public T cell receptors. Using immunosequencing, the study profiled T cell repertoires from about 620 subjects and related those repertoires to cytomegalovirus serostatus. A separate validation cohort of 100 to 150 different subjects was used in addition to the approximately 700-subject first cohort. High-throughput TCR immunosequencing, statistical association of individual TCRs with disease status, and machine learning were combined to predict cytomegalovirus infection status. To study patterns of TCR occurrence, a later analysis re-analyzed previously published TCR beta repertoires from 500 to 850 donors and added high-resolution HLA genotyping. Rather than using new phenotypic data, the later analysis identified candidate immune exposures from TCR beta sequences and from how often those sequences occurred across donors. An earlier analysis of nearly 600 of the donors applied high-throughput TCR beta sequencing to assess whether each TCR beta V gene segment acted as functional or pseudogenic. Donor age, sex, ethnicity and CMV serostatus were collected together with the repertoire data. A later genetic analysis took genome-wide SNP genotypes for about three fifths of the 666 donors and used that subset as a discovery cohort. Every repertoire in the discovery cohort had been generated on one and the same sequencing platform. Both class I and class II loci were covered by HLA typing, at four-digit resolution. The number of typed donors differed by locus: about 620-640 for A, B, C, DRB1 and DQB1; 500 to 550 for DQA1; 606 for DPA1; and about 450 for DPB1. Five DR-DQ haplotypes were treated as single units for association and clustering because of strong linkage in the cohort. On average, about 240,000 unique TCR beta nucleotide sequences were sequenced per donor among about 400 genotyped donors of the cohort, with 15% to 20% of those sequences being non-productive.

Here is what the overall study found, with its caveats: Most TCR sequences were seen in very few donors, while some public TCRs were found in many individuals. The earlier analysis of fewer than 750 of the donors excluded seventeen rarely observed V segments, including chromosome 9 orphons, because counts were too low. Sequencing depth was assumed to be roughly uniform across donors in the presence/absence analyses, though that assumption may not hold. The cohort was sequenced for TCR beta chains only, and without alpha or paired-chain data the features that could be detected were limited. Strong co-occurrence of HLA alleles, especially DR and DQ, made assigning TCR associations to individual alleles difficult. According to a later analysis, parvovirus B19, influenza, CMV and Epstein-Barr virus appeared linked to several top co-occurrence clusters. The authors suggested that the approach could potentially be generalized to other disease states and immunological phenotypes. A further reported finding was that TCR beta sequences accurately predicted the HLA-A and HLA-B alleles for most subjects in the first cohort. Some IMGT-functional V segments, including TRBV6-2 and TRBV6-3, could not be told apart with the 87-base-pair reads, so those segments were excluded. Cytomegalovirus status was reported to be diagnosed by the classifier with high specificity and sensitivity in both the original and validation cohorts. The study listed approximately 160 TCR beta chains as associated with cytomegalovirus. A later analysis found that HLA-associated TCR beta chains were more clonally expanded and had lower generation probabilities than equally common non-associated chains. Linkage disequilibrium might explain the correlated functional status among segregating V segments, but an unknown experimental factor could not be ruled out. A later genetic analysis reported fewer N-insertions in productive TCRs among donors in an Asian-associated ancestry cluster than the 666-donor mean. In an earlier analysis of more than 450 of the donors, most TCR beta V segments were observed in productive rearrangements about 90% or about 30% of the time, broadly matching IMGT annotations. According to a later analysis, most CMV-associated TCR beta chains appeared to be HLA-restricted, and the HLA associations seemed to be driven largely by CMV exposure. V-gene and J-gene trimming of TCR beta chains was associated with a missense DCLRE1C variant in a later genetic analysis, and the association was replicated in an independent cohort. HLA typing was unavailable for some donors at each locus, so association tests used only the typed subset. In a later analysis, the rate of TCR association differed among HLA loci, with DRB1 alleles having the most associated TCRs and HLA-C alleles having the fewest. The sequencing pipeline was judged likely to have produced a cluster of highly shared sequence variants as a technical artifact. The only immune exposure information available for the cohort was CMV serostatus. In vitro tests confirmed that a few of the cytomegalovirus-associated TCR beta chains recognize cytomegalovirus antigens. At a false discovery rate of 0.05, a later analysis linked under 20,000 TCR beta sequences to specific HLA alleles.

Library construction relied on the immunoSEQ multiplex PCR assay. For the multiplex PCR, a mixture combining 60 forward primers for TCR Vbeta segments and 13 reverse primers for TCR Jbeta segments was used. Amplification of the CDR3 region of rearranged TCR beta genes was performed with a multiplex PCR assay on genomic DNA. Amplified TCR beta libraries were sequenced as 87-base-pair reads on the Illumina HiSeq System. Regarding the original processing steps: Across the 640 or so repertoires, a later analysis counted approximately 75 million unique TCR beta chains, around 10 million of which were shared by at least two donors. To remove PCR and sequencing errors, raw reads were error-corrected and collapsed into unique sequences using a nearest-neighbor algorithm that merged closely related sequences. To assign V, D and J gene segments, CDR3 sequences were aligned to IMGT reference sequences. For a sequence to be retained, at least a six-nucleotide match to both a V gene segment and a J gene segment was required. A rearrangement was called productive if the CDR3 had no stop codons and remained in frame with V and J, and every other rearrangement was called non-productive. CDR3 was defined according to IMGT convention as the region running from the second conserved V-encoded cysteine to the conserved J-encoded phenylalanine. The earlier analysis of some 550 of the donors excluded any sequence lacking an unambiguous match to a single V gene segment. In an earlier analysis of approximately 610 of the donors, V segments were called functional above 56.7% productive rearrangements and were called segregating when the between-donor standard deviation exceeded 5%. A statistical classification framework was built to diagnose cytomegalovirus status from the catalog of TCR beta chain sequences. V and J gene assignment, in a later analysis, came from comparing TCR nucleotide sequences with IMGT/GENE-DB human TR gene sequences. In a later analysis, CDR3 sequences and most-parsimonious VDJ recombination scenarios were assigned using the TCRdist pipeline. In a later analysis, each TCR beta chain was defined by its CDR3 amino acid sequence together with its V-gene family, and reads lacking a unique V-gene family were excluded. In a later analysis, 450 to 600 highly shared, low-generation-probability nucleotide sequences were removed to address suspected cross-contamination and a sequencing artifact. In a later analysis, a clonal expansion index was calculated for each public chain from normalized within-repertoire ranks of inferred template counts. A later analysis computed generation probabilities with a VDJ recombination model fitted to out-of-frame rearrangements, and checked the results against IGoR. In a later analysis, hypergeometric tests were used to score TCR-TCR, TCR-HLA and TCR-CMV co-occurrence, with a repertoire-size bias correction applied to TCR pairs. False discovery rates were estimated in a later analysis by permuting HLA or CMV assignments 20 times. A later analysis grouped co-occurring TCRs with DBSCAN, adding TCRdist sequence similarity when clustering within HLA-allele-positive subsets. For co-occurrence clustering, repertoires with fewer than 30,000 or more than 120,000 public chains were excluded, along with roughly 5 repertoires with anomalous nucleotide sharing. The table comes from immuneACCESS by way of TCRdb, which keeps in-frame sequences with V and J called. Part of the clones is missing from these tables; in studies checked, under half for an unresolved V gene and the rest for unknown reasons. V and J calls and clone size come straight from that table; D and trimming were deduced from the DNA. The sample profile shows about 150,000 clones; approximately 73% of them were found once. The ten largest clones capture under 2% of the sample.

The specimen was PBMCs. The chain is made from TRBV4-3 and TRBJ1-2, with TRBD1 matching 11 junction bases. This sequence originates from a woman aged 18-35 years in good health and CMV-seronegative. The nucleotide sequence reads as follows: TGCGCCAGCAGCCTCACTCCGGGACAGGGGGTTTATGGCTACACCTTC. Its protein is CASSLTPGQGVYGYTF.